The present entry profiles one T cell receptor (beta chain) with its context. As processed by the authors: Reference gene primer amplification yielded estimated nucleated cell counts. The assay was immunoSEQ multiplex PCR, and TCRdb's table has in-frame clones only and misses some. That table is the source of V, J and clone size, and D and trimming were worked out from the DNA. Of tens of thousands of clones listed, 88% are singletons. This entry is derived from a study of blood T cell repertoires in COVID-19. Overall study: The United States, Italy and Spain were the sources of the acute and convalescent COVID-19 samples. T cells, B-cell-depleted T cells, or PBMCs provided the cDNA or gDNA that served as material.

The sequenced sample was peripheral blood. The TCR originated in a human donor in a cohort sampled during active COVID-19.

The CDR3 nucleotides read TGCGCCAGCAGTGAGTTTAGGGGGAACACTGAAGCTTTCTTT. Amino acid sequence: CASSEFRGNTEAFF. This chain joins TRBV10-2 and TRBJ1-1; possibly TRBD1 for D (5 bases). The CDR3 runs 14 residues. Looked up from germline, CDR1 is WSHSY and CDR2 is SAAADI. V was trimmed by 1 base and J by 1 base, leaving 7 bases between them.